This T cell receptor (beta chain) was captured in a study of T cell responses to AZD1222 COVID-19 vaccine. Study-level results: Only five to seven AZD1222 recipients tested seropositive at baseline. Unmutated regions of variants are reportedly targeted by nearly half of spike-specific TCRs. Mostly white British, mostly female donors; authors suggested clonal diversity may be underestimated. Spike-specific TCR depth and breadth grew after two AZD1222 doses.

The method was immunoSEQ multiplex PCR; TCRdb's version includes in-frame clones alone and lacks a portion of them. Of some 130,000 clones listed, around nine tenths are singletons. As to this clone: Its matching antigen is unknown.

The CDR3 length is 15 residues. This clonotype was sampled from an adult in good health. Sequencing used peripheral blood, obtained on day 0 of AZD1222 vaccination. The V gene is TRBV21-1, the J gene TRBJ1-5. TRBV21-1 is assigned pseudogene status. CDR3 in amino acids: CAIVGTGRDNQPQHF. CDR3 coding DNA: TGTGCCATCGTTGGAACCGGACGGGACAATCAGCCCCAGCATTTT.